One sample yielded the 5 T cell receptor beta chains listed below, sequenced in a study of blood T cells in healthy people across ages. Then a second PCR, running about 7 to 11 cycles, was carried out with a sample-barcoded 5' primer and a J-beta primer mix. Via MiXCR, TCRdb re-called the 5' RACE reads, giving one row per CDR3 protein. The sample has 1,500,000 or so distinct CDR3 sequences; around 59% are singletons. The sample comprised blood. The receptors derive from a man younger than 30 in good health.

The chain recombines TRBV12-3 or TRBV12-4 with TRBJ2-4; D is perhaps TRBD2 (6 bases). CDR3 length: 12 residues. The V and J ends lost 3 bases and 6 bases respectively, with 6 bases between them. The CDR3 sequence is CASSFGGNIQYF. The CDR3 nucleotides read TGTGCCAGCAGTTTCGGGGGAAACATTCAGTACTTC.

This sequence joins TRBV20-1 and TRBJ1-4, with D uncertain. The CDR3 is 14 residues long. Trimming removed 0 bases at V and 5 bases at J, with 10 bases between. CDR1 and CDR2 from the germline V gene are DFQATT and SNEGSKA (reference sequence). CDR3: CSARDEMVNEKLFF. Written as DNA, the CDR3 is TGCAGTGCTAGAGACGAGATGGTAAATGAAAAACTGTTTTTT.

The chain employs TRBV6-1 and TRBJ2-7; TRBD1 aligns across 8 bases. V shed 7 bases and J 3 bases; nucleotides not matched to a gene: 11. The germline CDR1 and CDR2 sequences are MNHNS and SASEGT. The CDR3 covers 15 residues. CDR3 DNA: TGTGCCAGCAAACTAGATACAGGGGGATACTACGAGCAGTACTTC. It is translated as CASKLDTGGYYEQYF.

This clonotype turned up a few times. J is TRBJ2-3 and V is TRBV20-1, with D hard to call. Germline loops: CDR1 DFQATT, CDR2 SNEGSKA (reference sequence). Trimming pared 5 bases from V and 1 base from J, leaving 13 bases between. The CDR3 is 14 residues long. The CDR3 reads CSASSGEGTDTQYF. The CDR3 nucleotides read TGCAGTGCTTCCTCCGGAGAGGGCACAGATACGCAGTATTTT.

This rearrangement joins TRBV5-4 to TRBJ2-4; D perhaps matches TRBD2 (7 bases). V was shortened by 0 bases and J by 1 base, with 11 bases between the two germline ends. Germline V gene lookup returns CDR1 SGHNT and CDR2 YYREEE (reference sequence). The CDR3 is made up of 16 amino acids. CDR3 sequence (DNA): TGTGCCAGCAGCTTGGATCCGGGGGGCGCCAAAAACATTCAGTACTTC. Translating gives CASSLDPGGAKNIQYF.